This passage covers 22 T cell receptor beta chains from one sample sequenced in a study of shared clonotypes between healthy human individuals. The repertoire was sequenced with immunoSEQ multiplex PCR; TCRdb's copy has only in-frame clones and lacks some. The sample records millions of clones, about 95% being singletons. Positively selected for CCR7, the CD45RO-negative cells used as naive CD8 cells excluded terminally differentiated effector memory CD45RA+ cells. The sequenced sample consisted of naive CD8+ T cells sorted from blood. These TCRs come from a man between 18 and 29 years old in good health.

The genes are TRBV27 and TRBJ1-2, with 10 bases identical to TRBD1. With V trimmed by 0 bases and J by 4 bases, 11 bases remained unmatched. The CDR3 is made up of 18 amino acids. Looked up from germline, CDR1 is MNHEY and CDR2 is SMNVEV (reference sequence). The CDR3 protein is CASSLSRQGAEPFYGYTF. CDR3 bases: TGTGCCAGCAGTTTATCGCGACAGGGGGCCGAGCCCTTCTATGGCTACACCTTC.

The chain carries TRBV4-2 and TRBJ2-7; the D is unclear. CDR1 is LGHNA, CDR2 YNFKEQ, per germline. Trimming took 2 bases from V and 1 from J, leaving 12 bases between them. The length of the CDR3 is 15 residues. CDR3 nucleotide sequence: TGTGCCAGCAGCCAACTTACCTCCCCATCCTACGAGCAGTACTTC. Protein product: CASSQLTSPSYEQYF.

V usage is TRBV2 and J usage is TRBJ1-2; D gene unclear. CDR1 and CDR2 from the germline V gene are SNHLY and FYNNEI. V was cut by 5 bases and J by 5 bases, with 3 bases left in between. The CDR3 is made up of 10 amino acids. The CDR3 nucleotides are TGTGCCAGCAGTCCGTATGGCTACACCTTC. This translates into CASSPYGYTF.

This clone came up once. The V gene is TRBV2, the J gene TRBJ2-7, with a weak D call TRBD1 (5 bases). The CDR3 is made up of 14 amino acids. Trimming removed 3 bases from V and 4 bases from J, with 13 bases in between. Germline CDR1 reads SNHLY; CDR2 reads FYNNEI. The CDR3 bases are TGTGCCAGCAGTGAGCTGGTCAGGGAATACGAGCAGTACTTC. Translating gives CASSELVREYEQYF.

Note on this clone: This sample also contains other DNA sequences that code for the same CDR3. The CDR3 loop reads CASSARDRGYEQYF. The CDR3 DNA reads as TGTGCCAGCAGCGCCCGGGACAGGGGCTACGAGCAGTACTTC. The chain couples TRBV7-6 to TRBJ2-7; TRBD1 matches at 10 bases. CDR1 SGHVS and CDR2 FNYEAQ come from the germline V gene. J lost 3 bases, V lost 5 bases, and 4 bases had no gene match. The CDR3 runs to 14 residues.

The chain employs TRBV5-6 and TRBJ2-1, with D possibly TRBD1 on 6 matching bases. The CDR3 contains 14 residues. The ends were cut back, 4 bases at V and 2 bases at J, with 10 bases in the middle. CDR1 and CDR2 from the germline V gene are SGHDT and YYEEEE. The CDR3 DNA reads as TGTGCCAGCAGCCCAGGGGCCCCCTACAATGAGCAGTTCTTC. It codes for CASSPGAPYNEQFF.

V usage is TRBV7-9 and J usage is TRBJ2-5; D is uncertain. Germline-derived CDR1 and CDR2 are SEHNR and FQNEAQ (reference sequence). This CDR3 spans 14 amino acids. V lost 5 bases to trimming and J lost 3 bases, with 13 bases between them. The CDR3 nucleotides are TGTGCCAGCAGCGCGTGGGATGTCGAAGAGACCCAGTACTTC. It translates to CASSAWDVEETQYF.

Regarding this clone: At the DNA level, this CDR3 is encoded by other sequences in the same sample as well. The chain recombines TRBV27 with TRBJ2-1; D assignment may be TRBD1 or TRBD2 (5 bases each). There are 16 residues in the CDR3. With 2 bases removed from V and 0 bases from J, the gap between germline ends came to 11 bases. Germline V gene lookup returns CDR1 MNHEY and CDR2 SMNVEV (reference sequence). The CDR3: CASSLLAGSSYNEQFF. CDR3 nucleotides: TGTGCCAGCAGTTTACTTGCAGGGAGCTCCTACAATGAGCAGTTCTTC.

The chain joins TRBV6-5 to TRBJ1-2; no firm D call. Trimming removed 8 bases at V and 8 bases at J, with 21 bases between. The CDR3 extends over 14 amino acids. The germline V gene has CDR1 MNHEY and CDR2 SVGAGI. The CDR3 DNA reads as TGTGCCAGCGCAGTTGTGGCGGAGGAAATAGGCTACACCTTC. Its protein product is CASAVVAEEIGYTF.

This chain connects TRBV10-2 to TRBJ2-7; tentatively, D is TRBD1 or TRBD2 (5 bases each). The CDR3 sequence is 15 residues long. Germline CDR1 WSHSY, CDR2 SAAADI. Trimming shortened V by 8 bases and J by 7 bases, and 24 bases separated the two germline ends. The CDR3 DNA is TGCGCCAGCGGAGAGGGTTACTTCTCGAAGGGGGAGCAGTACTTC. Its translation: CASGEGYFSKGEQYF.

To note about this clone: Different DNA sequences within this sample yield the same CDR3. V is TRBV27 and J is TRBJ1-2, with TRBD1 matching 9 bases. V was clipped by 3 bases and J by 7 bases; unmatched bases: 6. The CDR3 has 14 amino acids. Germline V gene lookup returns CDR1 MNHEY and CDR2 SMNVEV (reference sequence). The CDR3 DNA reads TGTGCCAGCAGTTTTACAGGGGGCGGGAGTGGCTACACCTTC. This encodes CASSFTGGGSGYTF.

In DNA form, the CDR3 reads TGTGCCAGCAGTTACGCCGGGGGGAAGGAGACCCAGTACTTC. It is translated as CASSYAGGKETQYF. This chain uses TRBV6-5 with TRBJ2-5; 7 bases agree with TRBD2. Germline loops: CDR1 MNHEY, CDR2 SVGAGI. Trimming took 2 bases from V and 5 from J; bases not matched to a gene: 5. The CDR3 is 14 residues long.

This clone was seen only once. The CDR3 reads CASSLSGFGVYTEAFF. The CDR3 DNA reads as TGTGCCAGCAGTTTATCGGGTTTCGGGGTTTACACTGAAGCTTTCTTT. The chain recombines TRBV27 with TRBJ1-1; unclear D gene. There are 16 residues in the CDR3. Germline assignment: CDR1 MNHEY and CDR2 SMNVEV (reference sequence). V was pared by 0 bases and J by 3 bases, with 14 bases between.

This chain uses TRBV13 with TRBJ2-7; 9 bases match TRBD1. CDR1 PRHDT and CDR2 FYEKMQ come from the germline V gene (reference sequence). The CDR3 sequence is 14 residues long. V lost 4 bases and J lost 3; bases outside the gene matches: 4. The CDR3 nucleotides are TGTGCCAGCAGCTCCCGGGACAGGGACTACGAGCAGTACTTC. It codes for CASSSRDRDYEQYF. Complete variable domain (other parts from reference TRBV13 and TRBJ2-7): AAGVIQSPRHLIKEKRETATLKCYPIPRHDTVYWYQQGPGQDPQFLISFYEKMQSDKGSIPDRFSAQQFSDYHSELNMSSLELGDSALYFCASSSRDRDYEQYFGPGTRLTVT.

V and J are TRBV10-3 and TRBJ2-7; a weak D match, TRBD1 (6 bases). The length of the CDR3 is 14 residues. The ends were cut back, 3 bases at V and 1 base at J, with 10 bases in the middle. Germline CDR1 and CDR2: ENHRY and SYGVKD. The CDR3 coding sequence is TGTGCCATCAGTGACCCAGGGGCGTCCTACGAGCAGTACTTC. Translated, it gives CAISDPGASYEQYF.

V is TRBV11-3 and J is TRBJ2-2; D might be TRBD1 (5 bases). The V end lost 1 base, the J end lost 6 bases, and 9 bases lay between the germline ends. Germline CDR1 reads SGHNT; CDR2 reads YENEEA. The CDR3 runs 14 residues. The chain's CDR3 is CASSLGQGAGELFF. The CDR3 DNA reads as TGTGCCAGCAGCTTAGGCCAAGGGGCCGGGGAGCTGTTTTTT.

The CDR3 DNA sequence: TGTGCCATTACAACAGGGGACTATGGCTACACCTTC. Amino acids: CAITTGDYGYTF. The chain recombines TRBV2 with TRBJ1-2, with TRBD1 matching 7 bases. The CDR3 is 12 residues long. V shed 10 bases and J 3 bases; nucleotides not matched to a gene: 5. CDR1 is SNHLY and CDR2 is FYNNEI in the germline V gene.

V and J are TRBV7-9 and TRBJ1-1, with D perhaps TRBD1 (6 bases). CDR3 length equals 13 residues. Germline V CDR1 and CDR2: SEHNR, FQNEAQ (reference sequence). With 4 bases removed from V and 11 bases from J, the gap between germline ends came to 17 bases. The CDR3 reads CASSSGEGQLAFF. The CDR3 DNA reads TGTGCCAGCAGCTCAGGGGAAGGTCAGCTGGCTTTCTTT.

This clone was detected once. The sample carries other DNA sequences with the same CDR3. V and J are TRBV5-6 and TRBJ1-2, with TRBD1 matching 10 bases. Germline loops: CDR1 SGHDT, CDR2 YYEEEE. The CDR3 has 14 residues. J lost 7 bases, V lost 0 bases, and 3 bases had no gene match. The CDR3 sequence: CASSLGQGASGYTF. In DNA form, the CDR3 reads TGTGCCAGCAGCTTGGGACAGGGGGCGTCTGGCTACACCTTC.

J is TRBJ1-2 and V is TRBV12-5, with TRBD1 matching over 12 bases. The CDR3 extends over 18 amino acids. CDR1 is LGHNT and CDR2 is FRNRAP in the germline V gene. With 5 bases clipped from V and 0 bases from J, the junction kept 10 bases outside the gene matches. CDR3 sequence (DNA): TGTGCTAGTGGTCGATACCCCGGGACAGGGGGCACTAACTATGGCTACACCTTC. Translated: CASGRYPGTGGTNYGYTF.

The chain is built from TRBV4-1 and TRBJ1-1; D is uncertain. CDR1 and CDR2 (germline): MGHRA, YSYEKL. This CDR3 is built from 14 residues. V lost 0 bases to trimming and J lost 4 bases, with 9 bases between them. The CDR3 coding sequence is TGCGCCAGCAGCCAAGAATCGGGTCTCACTGAAGCTTTCTTT. This translates into CASSQESGLTEAFF.

The V call is TRBV5-4, the J call TRBJ2-1; TRBD1 matches 7 bases. This CDR3 spans 15 amino acids. The germline V gene has CDR1 SGHNT and CDR2 YYREEE (reference sequence). The ends lost 5 bases at V and 5 bases at J; junction bases unmatched: 10. The CDR3 nucleotides read TGTGCCAGCAGTAAGGACAGGCCTTCGCACAATGAGCAGTTCTTC. This codes for CASSKDRPSHNEQFF.